This T cell receptor beta chain comes out of a study of T cells expressing NK-cell markers. The wider study: All TCR beta repertoires analysed originated from sorted CD3+CD56+NKG2C+, CD3+CD56+NKG2C- and CD3+CD56-NKG2C+ T cells.

Study outcomes and limitations: Dominant NKG2C+ clonotypes in five or six donors made up roughly 1.0-7.5% of CD8+ T cells.

TCRdb reworked the 5' RACE reads into one entry per CDR3 protein, no DNA. The sample shows under 200,000 distinct CDR3 sequences, and 15% to 20% sits with its ten largest clones. A word on this clonotype: Its target is unknown.

The source of this sequence is a woman between 18 and 69 years old in good health. Sequenced material: blood T cells: a sorted CD56 or NKG2C T cell subset, CD4+ or CD8+ T cells, or bulk PBMC T cells (not recorded which).

CDR3 region: CATSKTLPQGGRYEQYF. This chain uses TRBV15 with TRBJ2-7; TCRdb calls TRBD1, which cannot be checked without DNA. CDR1 and CDR2 (germline): LNHNV, YYDKDF (reference sequence). The CDR3 length is 17 residues.